The entry below describes one T cell receptor beta chain. Antigen unknown. One end of the junction varies from germline; a read error may be responsible. This sample is drawn from a study of blood T cells in healthy people across ages. Study-level points and caveats: Donor CMV status, an unknown factor, possibly confounded changes in expanded clonotypes.

A sample-barcoded 5' primer and a J-beta primer mix were used in a second PCR of roughly 6 to 11 cycles. The study obtained at least 2.5 million CDR3-containing paired-end reads from every sample. One entry per CDR3 protein, called by TCRdb with MiXCR from the 5' RACE reads. The table shows approximately 1,700,000 distinct CDR3 sequences, with 35% to 50% occurring only once. The CDR3 has 15 residues. The V gene's germline CDR1 is LGHNA and CDR2 YNFKEQ. The genes are TRBV4-2 and TRBJ2-2; D ambiguous. Material: blood. This clonotype originated in a human donor in good health. This CDR3 is CAGSQDGRYTGELFF. CDR3 DNA: TGTGCCGGCAGCCAAGACGGACGCTACACCGGGGAGCTGTTTTTT.